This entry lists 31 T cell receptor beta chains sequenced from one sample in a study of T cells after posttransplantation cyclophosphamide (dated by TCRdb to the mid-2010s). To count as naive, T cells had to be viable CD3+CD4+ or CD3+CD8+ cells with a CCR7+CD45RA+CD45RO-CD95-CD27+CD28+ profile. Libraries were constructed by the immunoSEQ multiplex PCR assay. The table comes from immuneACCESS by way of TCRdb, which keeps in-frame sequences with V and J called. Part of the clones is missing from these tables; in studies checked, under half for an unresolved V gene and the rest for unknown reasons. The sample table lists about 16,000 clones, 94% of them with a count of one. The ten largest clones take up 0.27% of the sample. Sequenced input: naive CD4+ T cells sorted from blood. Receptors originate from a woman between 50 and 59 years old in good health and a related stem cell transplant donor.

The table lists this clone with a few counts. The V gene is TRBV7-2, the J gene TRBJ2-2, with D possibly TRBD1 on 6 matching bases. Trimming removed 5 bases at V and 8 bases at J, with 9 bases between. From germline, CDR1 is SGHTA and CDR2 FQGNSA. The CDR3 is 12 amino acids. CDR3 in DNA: TGTGCCAGCAGCCTCAGGGGTGGGGAGCTGTTTTTT. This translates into CASSLRGGELFF.

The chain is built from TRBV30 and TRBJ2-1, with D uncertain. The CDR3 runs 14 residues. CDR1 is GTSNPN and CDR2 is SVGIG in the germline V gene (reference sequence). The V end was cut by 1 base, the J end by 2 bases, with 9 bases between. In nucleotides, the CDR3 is TGTGCCTGGAGTGGAGGCTTTCCCTACAATGAGCAGTTCTTC. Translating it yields CAWSGGFPYNEQFF.

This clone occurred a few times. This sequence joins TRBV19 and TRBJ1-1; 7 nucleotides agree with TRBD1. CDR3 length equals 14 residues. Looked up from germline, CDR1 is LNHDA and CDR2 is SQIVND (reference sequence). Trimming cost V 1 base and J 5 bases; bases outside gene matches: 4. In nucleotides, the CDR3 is TGTGCCAGTAGTATAGTAAGCAGGGGGACTGAAGCTTTCTTT. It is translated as CASSIVSRGTEAFF.

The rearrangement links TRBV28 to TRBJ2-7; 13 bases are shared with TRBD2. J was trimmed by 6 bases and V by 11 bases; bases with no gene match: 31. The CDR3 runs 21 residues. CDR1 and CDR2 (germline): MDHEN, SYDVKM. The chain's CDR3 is CASSRRQGAPSGTSGIFEQYF. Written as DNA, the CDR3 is TGTGCCTCCTCCCGAAGACAGGGGGCTCCTTCCGGGACTAGCGGGATTTTCGAGCAGTACTTC.

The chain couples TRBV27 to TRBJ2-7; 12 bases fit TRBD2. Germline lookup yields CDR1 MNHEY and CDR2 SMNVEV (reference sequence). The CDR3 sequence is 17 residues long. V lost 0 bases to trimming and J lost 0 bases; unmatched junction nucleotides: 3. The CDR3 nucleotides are TGTGCCAGCAGTTTATCCCTAGCGGGAGGGTACTCCTACGAGCAGTACTTC. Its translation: CASSLSLAGGYSYEQYF.

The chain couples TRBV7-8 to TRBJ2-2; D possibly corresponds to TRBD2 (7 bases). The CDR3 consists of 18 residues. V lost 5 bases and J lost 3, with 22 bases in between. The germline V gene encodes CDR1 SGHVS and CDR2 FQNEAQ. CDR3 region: CASSPLSGTPSYTGELFF. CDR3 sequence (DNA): TGTGCCAGCAGCCCCCTGAGCGGGACACCTTCCTACACCGGGGAGCTGTTTTTT. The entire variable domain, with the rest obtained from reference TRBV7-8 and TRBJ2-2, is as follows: GAGVSQSPRYKVAKRGQDVALRCDPISGHVSLFWYQQALGQGPEFLTYFQNEAQLDKSGLPSDRFFAERPEGSVSTLKIQRTQQEDSAVYLCASSPLSGTPSYTGELFFGEGSRLTVL.

In nucleotides, the CDR3 is TGTGCCAGCTCACCAGTAGGAGTTCTTAGTGGCTACACCTTC. Its protein product is CASSPVGVLSGYTF. The chain combines TRBV18 with TRBJ1-2, with D uncertain. Trimming stripped 2 bases from V and 7 bases from J, with 14 bases between. The length of the CDR3 is 14 residues. Germline loops: CDR1 KGHSH, CDR2 LQKENI.

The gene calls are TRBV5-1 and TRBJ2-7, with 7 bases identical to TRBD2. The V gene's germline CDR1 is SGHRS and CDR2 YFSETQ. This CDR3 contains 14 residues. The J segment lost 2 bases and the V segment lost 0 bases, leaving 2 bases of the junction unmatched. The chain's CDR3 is CASSLEGGAYEQYF. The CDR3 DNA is TGCGCCAGCAGCTTGGAGGGAGGGGCCTACGAGCAGTACTTC.

The CDR3 protein is CAWSVFVRNGNTIYF. The CDR3 nucleotides are TGTGCCTGGAGTGTCTTCGTGCGAAATGGAAACACCATATATTTT. The chain couples TRBV30 to TRBJ1-3; D ambiguous. V lost 0 bases, J lost 3 bases, and 12 bases lay in between. Per germline, CDR1 GTSNPN and CDR2 SVGIG (reference sequence). The CDR3 covers 15 residues.

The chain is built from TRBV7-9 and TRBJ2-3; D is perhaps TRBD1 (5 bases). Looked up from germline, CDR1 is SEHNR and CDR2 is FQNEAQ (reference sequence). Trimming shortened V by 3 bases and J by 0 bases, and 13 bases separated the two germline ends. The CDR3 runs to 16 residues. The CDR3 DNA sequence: TGTGCCAGCAGCTTGGGAAAGGGGCTTAGCACAGATACGCAGTATTTT. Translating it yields CASSLGKGLSTDTQYF.

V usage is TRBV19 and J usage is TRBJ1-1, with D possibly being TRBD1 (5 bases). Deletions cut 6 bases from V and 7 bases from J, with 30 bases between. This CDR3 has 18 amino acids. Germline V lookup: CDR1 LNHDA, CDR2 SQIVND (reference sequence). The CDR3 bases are TGTGCCAGTAGCGGATCATGGGGGACCGGGACTTTAGGCAGTGAAGCTTTCTTT. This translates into CASSGSWGTGTLGSEAFF.

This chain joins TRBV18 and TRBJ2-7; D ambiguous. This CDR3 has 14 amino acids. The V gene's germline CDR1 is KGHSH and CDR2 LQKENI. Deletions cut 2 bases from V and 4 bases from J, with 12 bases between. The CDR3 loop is CASSPSSTAYEQYF. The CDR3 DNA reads TGTGCCAGCTCACCATCGTCTACAGCATACGAGCAGTACTTC.

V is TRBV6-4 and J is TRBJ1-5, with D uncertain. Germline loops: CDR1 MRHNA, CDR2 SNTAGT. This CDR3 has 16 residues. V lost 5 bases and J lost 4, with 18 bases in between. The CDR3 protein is CASSKELSLPNQPQHF. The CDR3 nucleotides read TGTGCCAGCAGTAAGGAGCTTTCCCTGCCAAATCAGCCCCAGCATTTT.

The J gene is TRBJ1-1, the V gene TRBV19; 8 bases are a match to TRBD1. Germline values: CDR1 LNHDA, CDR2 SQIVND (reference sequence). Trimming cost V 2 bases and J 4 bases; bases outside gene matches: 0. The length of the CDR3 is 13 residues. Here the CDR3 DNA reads TGTGCCAGTAGTATAACAGGGGGCACTGAAGCTTTCTTT. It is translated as CASSITGGTEAFF.

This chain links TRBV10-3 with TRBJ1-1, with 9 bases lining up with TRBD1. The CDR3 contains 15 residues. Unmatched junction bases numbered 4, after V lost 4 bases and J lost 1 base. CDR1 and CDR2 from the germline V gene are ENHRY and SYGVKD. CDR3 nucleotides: TGTGCCATCAGTGGAACAGGGGGCGAGAACACTGAAGCTTTCTTT. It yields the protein CAISGTGGENTEAFF.

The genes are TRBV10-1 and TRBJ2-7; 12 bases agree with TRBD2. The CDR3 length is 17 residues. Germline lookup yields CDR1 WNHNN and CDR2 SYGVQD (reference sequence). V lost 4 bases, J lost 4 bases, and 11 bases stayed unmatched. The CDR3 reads CASSVKPRTSGIYEQYF. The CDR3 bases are TGCGCCAGCAGTGTAAAGCCAAGGACTAGCGGGATATACGAGCAGTACTTC.

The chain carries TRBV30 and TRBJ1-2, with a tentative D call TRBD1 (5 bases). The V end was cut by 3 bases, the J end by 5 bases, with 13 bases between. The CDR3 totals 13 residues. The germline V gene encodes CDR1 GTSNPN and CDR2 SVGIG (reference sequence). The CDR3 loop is CAWSGDSPYGYTF. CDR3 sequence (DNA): TGTGCCTGGAGCGGAGACAGCCCTTATGGCTACACCTTC. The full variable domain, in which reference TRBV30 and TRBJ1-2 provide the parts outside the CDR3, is SQTIHQWPATLVQPVGSPLSLECTVEGTSNPNLYWYRQAAGRGLQLLFYSVGIGQISSEVPQNLSASRPQDRQFILSSKKLLLSDSGFYLCAWSGDSPYGYTFGSGTRLTVV.

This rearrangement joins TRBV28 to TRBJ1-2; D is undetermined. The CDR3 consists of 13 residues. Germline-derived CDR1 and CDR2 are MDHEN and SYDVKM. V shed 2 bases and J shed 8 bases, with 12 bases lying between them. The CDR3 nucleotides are TGTGCCAGCAGTTTAATCAGGTCGATGGGCTACACCTTC. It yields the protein CASSLIRSMGYTF.

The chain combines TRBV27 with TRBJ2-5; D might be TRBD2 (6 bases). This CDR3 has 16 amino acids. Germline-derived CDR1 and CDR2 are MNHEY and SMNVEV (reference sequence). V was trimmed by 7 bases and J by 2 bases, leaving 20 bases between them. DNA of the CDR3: TGTGCCAGCAAGAACTCTGCGGGGCTCAAACAAGAGACCCAGTACTTC. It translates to CASKNSAGLKQETQYF.

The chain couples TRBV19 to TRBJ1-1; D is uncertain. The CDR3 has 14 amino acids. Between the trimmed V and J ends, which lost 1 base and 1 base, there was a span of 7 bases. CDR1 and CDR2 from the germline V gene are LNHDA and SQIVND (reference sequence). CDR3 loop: CASSIVVRNTEAFF. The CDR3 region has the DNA TGTGCCAGTAGTATAGTTGTCCGGAACACTGAAGCTTTCTTT.

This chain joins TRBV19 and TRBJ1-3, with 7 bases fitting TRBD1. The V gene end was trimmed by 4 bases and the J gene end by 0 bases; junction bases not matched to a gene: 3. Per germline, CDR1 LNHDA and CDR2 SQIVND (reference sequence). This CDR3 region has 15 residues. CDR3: CASSRQGGSGNTIYF. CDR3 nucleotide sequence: TGTGCCAGTAGTAGGCAGGGGGGCTCTGGAAACACCATATATTTT.

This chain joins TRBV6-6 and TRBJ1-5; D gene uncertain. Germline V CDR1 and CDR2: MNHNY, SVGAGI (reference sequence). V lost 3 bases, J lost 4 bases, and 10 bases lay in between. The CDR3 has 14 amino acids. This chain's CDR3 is CASSYTAGNQPQHF. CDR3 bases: TGTGCCAGCAGTTATACAGCGGGGAATCAGCCCCAGCATTTT.

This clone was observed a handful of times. The CDR3 loop reads CASSVRTEKLFF. CDR3 DNA sequence: TGTGCCAGTAGTGTGAGGACAGAAAAACTGTTTTTT. This rearrangement joins TRBV19 to TRBJ1-4; perhaps TRBD1 as D (5 bases). Germline V gene lookup returns CDR1 LNHDA and CDR2 SQIVND (reference sequence). This CDR3 spans 12 amino acids. Trimming left V 5 bases short and J 8 bases short, with 9 bases between.

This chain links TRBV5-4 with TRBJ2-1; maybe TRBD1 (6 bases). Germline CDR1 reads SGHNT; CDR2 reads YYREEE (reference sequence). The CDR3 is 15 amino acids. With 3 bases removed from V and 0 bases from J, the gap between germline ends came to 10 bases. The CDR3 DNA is TGTGCCAGCAGCTGGTCGACAGGCTCCTACAATGAGCAGTTCTTC. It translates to CASSWSTGSYNEQFF.

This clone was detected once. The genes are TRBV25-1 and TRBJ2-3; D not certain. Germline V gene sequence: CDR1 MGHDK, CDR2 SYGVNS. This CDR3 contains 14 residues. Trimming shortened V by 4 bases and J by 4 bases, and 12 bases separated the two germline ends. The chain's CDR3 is CASSVLRRADTQYF. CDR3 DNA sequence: TGTGCCAGCAGTGTCCTCCGACGGGCAGATACGCAGTATTTT.

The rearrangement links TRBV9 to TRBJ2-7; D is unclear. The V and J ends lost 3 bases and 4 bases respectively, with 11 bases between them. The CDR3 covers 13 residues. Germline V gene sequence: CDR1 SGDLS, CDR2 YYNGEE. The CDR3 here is CASSAQINYEQYF. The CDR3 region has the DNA TGTGCCAGCAGCGCTCAGATCAATTACGAGCAGTACTTC.

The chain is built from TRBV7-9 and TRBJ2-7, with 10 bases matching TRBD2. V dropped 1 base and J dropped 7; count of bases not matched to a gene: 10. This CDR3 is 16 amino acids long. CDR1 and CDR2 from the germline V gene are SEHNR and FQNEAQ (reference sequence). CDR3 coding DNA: TGTGCCAGCAGCTTAGGGTCCCAGCGGGAGGGCACAGAGCAGTACTTC. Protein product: CASSLGSQREGTEQYF.

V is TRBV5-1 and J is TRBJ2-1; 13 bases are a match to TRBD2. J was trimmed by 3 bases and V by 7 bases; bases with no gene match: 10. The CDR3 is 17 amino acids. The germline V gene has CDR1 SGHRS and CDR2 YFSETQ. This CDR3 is CASAPGTSGIYYNEQFF. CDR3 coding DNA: TGCGCCAGCGCACCCGGGACTAGCGGGATATACTACAATGAGCAGTTCTTC.

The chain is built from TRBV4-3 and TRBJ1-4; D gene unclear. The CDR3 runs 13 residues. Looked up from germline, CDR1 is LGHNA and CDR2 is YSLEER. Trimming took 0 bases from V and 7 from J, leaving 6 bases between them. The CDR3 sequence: CASSQDHPEKLFF. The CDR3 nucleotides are TGCGCCAGCAGCCAAGATCATCCTGAAAAACTGTTTTTT.

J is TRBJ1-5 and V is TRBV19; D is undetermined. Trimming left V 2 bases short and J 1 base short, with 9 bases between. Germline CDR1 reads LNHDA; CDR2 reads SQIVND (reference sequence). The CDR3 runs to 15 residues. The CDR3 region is CASSILRRSNQPQHF. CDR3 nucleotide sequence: TGTGCCAGTAGTATACTCCGGCGGAGCAATCAGCCCCAGCATTTT.

The CDR3 nucleotides read TGTGCCAGCAGCCCGGGACTAGCCTACAATGAGCAGTTCTTC. Translated: CASSPGLAYNEQFF. The chain recombines TRBV7-3 with TRBJ2-1, with TRBD2 matching 8 bases. Trimming took 5 bases from V and 2 from J; bases not matched to a gene: 2. The CDR3 has 14 residues. The germline gives CDR1 SGHTA, CDR2 FQGTGA.